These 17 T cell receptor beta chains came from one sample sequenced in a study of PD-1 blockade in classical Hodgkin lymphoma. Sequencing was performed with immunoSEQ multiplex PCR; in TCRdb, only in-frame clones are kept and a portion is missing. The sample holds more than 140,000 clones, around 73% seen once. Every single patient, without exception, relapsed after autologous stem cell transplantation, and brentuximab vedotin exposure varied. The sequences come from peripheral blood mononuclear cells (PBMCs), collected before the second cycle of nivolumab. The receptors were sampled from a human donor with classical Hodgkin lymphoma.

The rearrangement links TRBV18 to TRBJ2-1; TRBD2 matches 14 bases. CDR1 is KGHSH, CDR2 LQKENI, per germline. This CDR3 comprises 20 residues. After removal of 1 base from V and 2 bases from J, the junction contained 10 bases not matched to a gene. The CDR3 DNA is TGTGCCAGCTCACCACGTTCACCGGGGACTAGCGGGGGAGCCTACAATGAGCAGTTCTTC. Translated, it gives CASSPRSPGTSGGAYNEQFF.

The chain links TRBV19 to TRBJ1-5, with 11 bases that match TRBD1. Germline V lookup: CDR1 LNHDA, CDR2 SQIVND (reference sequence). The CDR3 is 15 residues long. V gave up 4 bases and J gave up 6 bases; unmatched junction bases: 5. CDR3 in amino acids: CASSTDRGPGQPQHF. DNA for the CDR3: TGTGCCAGTAGTACGGACAGGGGGCCCGGTCAGCCCCAGCATTTT. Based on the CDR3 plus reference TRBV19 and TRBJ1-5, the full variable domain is DGGITQSPKYLFRKEGQNVTLSCEQNLNHDAMYWYRQDPGQGLRLIYYSQIVNDFQKGDIAEGYSVSREKKESFPLTVTSAQKNPTAFYLCASSTDRGPGQPQHFGDGTRLSIL.

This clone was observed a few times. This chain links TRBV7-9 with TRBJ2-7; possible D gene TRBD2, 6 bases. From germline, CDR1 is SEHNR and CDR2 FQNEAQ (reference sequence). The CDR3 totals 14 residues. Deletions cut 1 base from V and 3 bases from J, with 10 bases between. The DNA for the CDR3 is TGTGCCAGCAGCTTAGTAGGGGAGGACTACGAGCAGTACTTC. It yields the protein CASSLVGEDYEQYF.

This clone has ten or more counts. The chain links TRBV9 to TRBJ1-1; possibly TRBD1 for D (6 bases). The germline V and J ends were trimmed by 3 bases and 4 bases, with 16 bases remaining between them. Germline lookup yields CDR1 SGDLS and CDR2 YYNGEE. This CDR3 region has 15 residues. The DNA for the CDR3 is TGTGCCAGCAGCGCGGTACAGGGTCGGGGCACTGAAGCTTTCTTT. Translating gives CASSAVQGRGTEAFF. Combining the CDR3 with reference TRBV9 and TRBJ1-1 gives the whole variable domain DSGVTQTPKHLITATGQRVTLRCSPRSGDLSVYWYQQSLDQGLQFLIQYYNGEERAKGNILERFSAQQFPDLHSELNLSSLELGDSALYFCASSAVQGRGTEAFFGQGTRLTVV.

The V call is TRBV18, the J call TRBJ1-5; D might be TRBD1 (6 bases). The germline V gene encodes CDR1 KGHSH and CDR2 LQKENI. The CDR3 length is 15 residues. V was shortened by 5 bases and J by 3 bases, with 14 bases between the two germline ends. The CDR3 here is CASSSMTGYNQPQHF. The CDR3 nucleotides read TGTGCCAGCTCATCTATGACAGGTTACAATCAGCCCCAGCATTTT.

The CDR3 here is CASSVERPPDTQYF. The DNA of the CDR3 is TGTGCCAGCAGCGTAGAAAGACCGCCAGATACGCAGTATTTT. V and J are TRBV9 and TRBJ2-3; D unclear. Trimming removed 0 bases from V and 4 bases from J, with 9 bases in between. Germline V gene lookup returns CDR1 SGDLS and CDR2 YYNGEE. This CDR3 comprises 14 residues.

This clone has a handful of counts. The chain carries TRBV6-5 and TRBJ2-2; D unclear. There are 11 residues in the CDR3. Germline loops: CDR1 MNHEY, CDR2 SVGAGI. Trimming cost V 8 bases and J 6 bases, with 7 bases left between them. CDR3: CASPVAGELFF. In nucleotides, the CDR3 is TGTGCCAGCCCGGTCGCCGGGGAGCTGTTTTTT.

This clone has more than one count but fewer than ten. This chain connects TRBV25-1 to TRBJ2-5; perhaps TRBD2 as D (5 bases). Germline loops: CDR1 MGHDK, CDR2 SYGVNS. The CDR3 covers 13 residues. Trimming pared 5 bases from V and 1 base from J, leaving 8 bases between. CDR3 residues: CASSFAGQETQYF. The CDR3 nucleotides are TGTGCCAGCAGTTTTGCGGGCCAAGAGACCCAGTACTTC.

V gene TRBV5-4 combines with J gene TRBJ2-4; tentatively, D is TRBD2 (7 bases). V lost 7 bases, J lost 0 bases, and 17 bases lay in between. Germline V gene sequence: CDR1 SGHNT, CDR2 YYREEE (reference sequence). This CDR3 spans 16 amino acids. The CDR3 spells CASGEGGTLAKNIQYF. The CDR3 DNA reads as TGTGCCAGCGGAGAGGGGGGGACGCTAGCCAAAAACATTCAGTACTTC.

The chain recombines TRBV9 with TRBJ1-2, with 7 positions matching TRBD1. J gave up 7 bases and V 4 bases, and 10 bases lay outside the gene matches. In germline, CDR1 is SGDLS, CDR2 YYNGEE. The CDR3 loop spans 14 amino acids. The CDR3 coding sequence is TGTGCCAGCAGCATACGTTCCCAGGGGGTTGGCTACACCTTC. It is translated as CASSIRSQGVGYTF.

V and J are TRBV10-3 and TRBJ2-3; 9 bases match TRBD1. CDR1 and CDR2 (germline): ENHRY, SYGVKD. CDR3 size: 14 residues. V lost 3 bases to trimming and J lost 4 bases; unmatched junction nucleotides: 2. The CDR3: CAISERDRADTQYF. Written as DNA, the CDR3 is TGTGCCATCAGTGAAAGGGACAGGGCAGATACGCAGTATTTT.

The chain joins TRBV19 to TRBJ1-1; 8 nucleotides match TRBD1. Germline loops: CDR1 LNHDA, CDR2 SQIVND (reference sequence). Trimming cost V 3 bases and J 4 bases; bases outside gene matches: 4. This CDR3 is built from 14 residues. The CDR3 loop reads CASSIQGASTEAFF. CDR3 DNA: TGTGCCAGTAGTATTCAGGGGGCAAGCACTGAAGCTTTCTTT.

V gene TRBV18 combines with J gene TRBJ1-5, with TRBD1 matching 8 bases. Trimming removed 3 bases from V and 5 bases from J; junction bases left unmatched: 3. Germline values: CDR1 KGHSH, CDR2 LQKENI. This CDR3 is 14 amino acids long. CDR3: CASSPDREDQPQHF. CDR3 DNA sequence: TGTGCCAGCTCACCGGACAGGGAGGATCAGCCCCAGCATTTT.

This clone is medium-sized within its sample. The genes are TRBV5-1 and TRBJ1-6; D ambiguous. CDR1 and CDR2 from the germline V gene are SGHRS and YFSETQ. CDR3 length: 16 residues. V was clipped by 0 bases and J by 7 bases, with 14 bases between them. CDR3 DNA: TGCGCCAGCAGCTTGGGGTCAGCTAGATTGAATTCACCCCTCCACTTT. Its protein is CASSLGSARLNSPLHF.

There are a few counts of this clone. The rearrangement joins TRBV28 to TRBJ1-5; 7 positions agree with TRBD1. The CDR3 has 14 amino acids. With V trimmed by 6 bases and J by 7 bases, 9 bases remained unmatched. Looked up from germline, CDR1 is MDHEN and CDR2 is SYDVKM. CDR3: CASSLIQGRQPQHF. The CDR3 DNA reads TGTGCCAGCAGCCTAATACAGGGGAGGCAGCCCCAGCATTTT.

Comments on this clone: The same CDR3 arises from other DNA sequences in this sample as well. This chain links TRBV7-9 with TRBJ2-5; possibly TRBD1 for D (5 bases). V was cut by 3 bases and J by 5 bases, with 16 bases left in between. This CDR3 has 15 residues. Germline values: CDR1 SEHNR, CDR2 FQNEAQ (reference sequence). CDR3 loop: CASSLGGQGGETQYF. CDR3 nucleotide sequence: TGTGCCAGCAGCTTGGGTGGGCAGGGCGGCGAGACCCAGTACTTC.

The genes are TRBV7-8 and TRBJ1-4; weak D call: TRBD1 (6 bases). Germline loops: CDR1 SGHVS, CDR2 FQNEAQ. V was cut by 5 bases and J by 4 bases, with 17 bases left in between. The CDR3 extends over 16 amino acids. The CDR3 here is CASSPFRDIVNEKLFF. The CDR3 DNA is TGTGCCAGCAGCCCATTCCGGGACATAGTTAATGAAAAACTGTTTTTT.